This T cell receptor (beta chain) was profiled in a study of T-cell memory formation after mild COVID-19. About the study: Each donor largely had its own TCR clusters. Study conclusions and caveats: The main location of contracting CD4+ clones was CM and EM, and that of contracting CD8+ clones was EMRA. Clones shrinking between day 15 and 85 showed a balanced CD4/CD8 split, and those that grew later tilted toward CD4+.

As to this clonotype: The antigen remains unidentified.

The CDR3 spans 14 residues. Per germline, CDR1 DFQATT and CDR2 SNEGSKA (reference sequence). V lost 6 bases and J lost 0, with 14 bases in between. It was 5'RACE with constant-segment primers that produced the TCR alpha and TCR beta cDNA libraries, which carried sample barcodes and UMIs. Via MiXCR, TCRdb re-called the 5' RACE reads, giving one row per CDR3 protein. This table has 110,000 or so distinct CDR3 sequences, about 20% appearing once. The chain combines TRBV20-1 with TRBJ2-5; D is unresolved. The sequence came from a man aged 18 to 29 who had mild COVID-19 (a few samples of this study predate the infection). Cell type and time point are not known. Input material: PBMCs or a T cell subset sorted from them (not recorded which). The CDR3, as DNA: TGCAGTGCCTCCGGATCGCGGTACCAAGAGACCCAGTACTTC. Protein product: CSASGSRYQETQYF.